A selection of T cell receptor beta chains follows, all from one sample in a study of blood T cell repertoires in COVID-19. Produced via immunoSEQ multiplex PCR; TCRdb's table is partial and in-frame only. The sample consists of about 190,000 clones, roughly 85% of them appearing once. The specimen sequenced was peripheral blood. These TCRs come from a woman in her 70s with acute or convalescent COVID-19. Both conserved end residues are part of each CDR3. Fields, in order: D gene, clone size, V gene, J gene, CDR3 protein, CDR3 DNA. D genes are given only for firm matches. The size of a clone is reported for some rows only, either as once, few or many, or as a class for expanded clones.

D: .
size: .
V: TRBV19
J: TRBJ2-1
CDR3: CASSPLRESPYNEQFF
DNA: TGTGCCAGTAGTCCGCTCCGGGAGTCCCCCTACAATGAGCAGTTCTTC

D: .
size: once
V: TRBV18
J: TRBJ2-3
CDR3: CASSLMVTASTDTQYF
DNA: TGTGCCAGCTCACTGATGGTGACAGCTAGCACAGATACGCAGTATTTT

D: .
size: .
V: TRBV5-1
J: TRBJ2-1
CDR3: CASSLDSGVAYNEQFF
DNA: TGCGCCAGCAGCTTGGACTCGGGGGTAGCCTACAATGAGCAGTTCTTC

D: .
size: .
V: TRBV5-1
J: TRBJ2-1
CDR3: CASSLGAGGSYNEQFF
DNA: TGCGCCAGCAGCTTGGGGGCGGGTGGCTCCTACAATGAGCAGTTCTTC

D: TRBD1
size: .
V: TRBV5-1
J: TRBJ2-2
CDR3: CASSLPPGQGDPTTGELFF
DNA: TGCGCCAGCAGCTTGCCCCCCGGACAGGGGGACCCGACCACCGGGGAGCTGTTTTTT

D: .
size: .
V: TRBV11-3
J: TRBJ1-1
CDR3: CASSFGQNTEAFF
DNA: TGTGCCAGCAGCTTTGGACAGAACACTGAAGCTTTCTTT

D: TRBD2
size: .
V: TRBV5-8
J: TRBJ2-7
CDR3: CASSLAMASGSHEQYF
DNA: TGTGCCAGCAGCTTGGCCATGGCTAGCGGGAGCCACGAGCAGTACTTC

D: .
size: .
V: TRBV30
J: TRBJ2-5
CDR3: CAWSVLGHLETQYF
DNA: TGTGCCTGGAGTGTGCTGGGGCATTTGGAGACCCAGTACTTC

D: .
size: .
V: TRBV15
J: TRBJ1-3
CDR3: CATSRSGNTIYF
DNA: TGTGCCACTTCGCGTTCTGGAAACACCATATATTTT

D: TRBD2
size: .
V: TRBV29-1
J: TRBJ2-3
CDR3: CSVERGSSGRTDTQYF
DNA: TGCAGCGTTGAACGTGGGTCTAGCGGGAGAACAGATACGCAGTATTTT

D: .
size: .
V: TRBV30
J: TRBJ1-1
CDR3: CAWSRQNTEAFF
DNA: TGTGCCTGGAGCAGACAAAACACTGAAGCTTTCTTT

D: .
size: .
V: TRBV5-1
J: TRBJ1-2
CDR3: CASSLADTGIGYTF
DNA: TGCGCCAGCAGCTTGGCCGACACCGGGATAGGCTACACCTTC

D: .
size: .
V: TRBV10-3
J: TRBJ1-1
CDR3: CAIRPSDSPEAFF
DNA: TGTGCCATCAGGCCCTCGGATAGCCCTGAAGCTTTCTTT

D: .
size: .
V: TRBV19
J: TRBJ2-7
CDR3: CASRREVGAEQYF
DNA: TGTGCCAGTAGGAGGGAGGTCGGGGCTGAGCAGTACTTC

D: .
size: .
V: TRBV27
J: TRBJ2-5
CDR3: CASSKTWAIQETQYF
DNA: TGTGCCAGCAGTAAAACATGGGCTATCCAAGAGACCCAGTACTTC

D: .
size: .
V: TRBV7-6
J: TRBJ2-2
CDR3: CASSLRTGTITGELFF
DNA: TGTGCCAGCAGCCTAAGAACCGGGACAATCACCGGGGAGCTGTTTTTT

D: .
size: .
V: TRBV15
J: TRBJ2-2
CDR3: CATSTRANTGELFF
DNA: TGTGCCACCAGCACTCGTGCGAACACCGGGGAGCTGTTTTTT

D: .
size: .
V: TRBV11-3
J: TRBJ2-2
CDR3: CASSRGGSLNTGELFF
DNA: TGTGCCAGCAGCCGTGGGGGCAGTTTGAACACCGGGGAGCTGTTTTTT

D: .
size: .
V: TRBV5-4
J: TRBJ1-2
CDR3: CASSLIGEPGGYTF
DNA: TGTGCCAGCAGCTTGATCGGGGAACCCGGGGGCTACACCTTC

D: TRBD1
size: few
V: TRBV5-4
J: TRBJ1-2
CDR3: CASSLSGTGVYGYTF
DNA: TGTGCCAGCAGCTTATCCGGGACAGGGGTTTATGGCTACACCTTC

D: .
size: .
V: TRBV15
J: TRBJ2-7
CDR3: CATSTRTGFGQYF
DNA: TGTGCCACCAGCACCCGGACGGGGTTCGGGCAGTACTTC

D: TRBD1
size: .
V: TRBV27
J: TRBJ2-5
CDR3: CASSYPLAGQVNQETQYF
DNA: TGTGCCAGCAGTTACCCGCTGGCCGGACAGGTGAACCAAGAGACCCAGTACTTC

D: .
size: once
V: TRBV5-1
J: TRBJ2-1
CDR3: CASSTGYNEQFF
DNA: TGCGCCAGCAGCACAGGGTACAATGAGCAGTTCTTC

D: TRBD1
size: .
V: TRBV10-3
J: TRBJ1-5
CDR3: CAISPTGGGREPQHF
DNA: TGTGCCATCAGTCCGACAGGGGGCGGGAGGGAGCCCCAGCATTTT